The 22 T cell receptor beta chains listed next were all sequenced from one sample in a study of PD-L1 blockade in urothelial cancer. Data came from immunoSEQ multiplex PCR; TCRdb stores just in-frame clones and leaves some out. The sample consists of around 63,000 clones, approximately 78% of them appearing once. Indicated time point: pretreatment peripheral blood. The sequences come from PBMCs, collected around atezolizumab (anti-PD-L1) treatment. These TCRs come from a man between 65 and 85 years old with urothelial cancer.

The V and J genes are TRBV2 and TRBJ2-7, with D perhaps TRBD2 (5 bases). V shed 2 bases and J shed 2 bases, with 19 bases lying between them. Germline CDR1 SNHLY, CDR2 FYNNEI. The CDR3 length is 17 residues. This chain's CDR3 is CASSEYRVANPTYEQYF. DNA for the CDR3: TGTGCCAGCAGTGAATATCGGGTAGCGAACCCCACCTACGAGCAGTACTTC. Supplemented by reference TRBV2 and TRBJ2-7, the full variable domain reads EPEVTQTPSHQVTQMGQEVILRCVPISNHLYFYWYRQILGQKVEFLVSFYNNEISEKSEIFDDQFSVERPDGSNFTLKIRSTKLEDSAMYFCASSEYRVANPTYEQYFGPGTRLTVT.

The CDR3 DNA sequence: TGTGCCAGTAGTATGGGGCAGGGGGCAGGTACCGGGGAGCTGTTTTTT. Protein: CASSMGQGAGTGELFF. The chain carries TRBV19 and TRBJ2-2; 8 positions match TRBD1. This CDR3 region has 16 residues. Per germline, CDR1 LNHDA and CDR2 SQIVND (reference sequence). Trimming cost V 3 bases and J 5 bases; bases outside gene matches: 8.

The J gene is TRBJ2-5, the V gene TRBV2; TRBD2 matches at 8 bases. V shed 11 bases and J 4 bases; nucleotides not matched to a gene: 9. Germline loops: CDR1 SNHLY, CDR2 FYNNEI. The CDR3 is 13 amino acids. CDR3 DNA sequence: TGTGCCCAGCAGCGGGGGTTGCGAGAGACCCAGTACTTC. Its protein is CAQQRGLRETQYF.

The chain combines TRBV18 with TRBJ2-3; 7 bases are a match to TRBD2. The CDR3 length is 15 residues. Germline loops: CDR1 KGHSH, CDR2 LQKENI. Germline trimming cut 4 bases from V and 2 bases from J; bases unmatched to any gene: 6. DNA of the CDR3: TGTGCCAGCTCACTTCAGCGGGGACCCACAGATACGCAGTATTTT. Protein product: CASSLQRGPTDTQYF.

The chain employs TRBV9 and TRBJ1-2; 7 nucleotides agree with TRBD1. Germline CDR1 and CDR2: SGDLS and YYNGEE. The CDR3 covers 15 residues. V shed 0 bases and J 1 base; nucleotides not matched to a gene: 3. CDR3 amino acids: CASSVDGQVNYGYTF. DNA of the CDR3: TGTGCCAGCAGCGTAGACGGACAGGTTAACTATGGCTACACCTTC.

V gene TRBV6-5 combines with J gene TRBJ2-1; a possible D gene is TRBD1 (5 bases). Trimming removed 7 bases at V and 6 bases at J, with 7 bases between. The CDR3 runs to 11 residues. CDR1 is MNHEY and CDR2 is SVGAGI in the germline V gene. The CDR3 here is CASTQGNEQFF. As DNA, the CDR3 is TGTGCCAGCACTCAGGGCAATGAGCAGTTCTTC.

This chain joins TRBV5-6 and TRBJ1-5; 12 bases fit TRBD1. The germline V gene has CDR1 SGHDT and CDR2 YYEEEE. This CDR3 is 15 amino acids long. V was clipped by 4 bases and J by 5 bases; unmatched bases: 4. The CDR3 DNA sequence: TGTGCCAGCAGCGGGACAGGGGGCGTAGATCAGCCCCAGCATTTT. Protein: CASSGTGGVDQPQHF.

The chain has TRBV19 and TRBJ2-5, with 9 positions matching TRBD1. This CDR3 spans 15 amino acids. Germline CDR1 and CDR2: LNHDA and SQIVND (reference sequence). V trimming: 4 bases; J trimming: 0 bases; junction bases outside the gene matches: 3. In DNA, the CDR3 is TGTGCCAGTAGTAGAGGGGACAGGGACCAAGAGACCCAGTACTTC. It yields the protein CASSRGDRDQETQYF.

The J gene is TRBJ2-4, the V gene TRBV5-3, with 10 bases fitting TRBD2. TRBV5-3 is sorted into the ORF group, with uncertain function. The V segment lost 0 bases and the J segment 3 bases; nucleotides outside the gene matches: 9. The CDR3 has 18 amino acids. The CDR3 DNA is TGTGCCAGAAGCTTGGGAGGGCTAGCGGGAGCGGTCAAAAACATTCAGTACTTC. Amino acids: CARSLGGLAGAVKNIQYF.

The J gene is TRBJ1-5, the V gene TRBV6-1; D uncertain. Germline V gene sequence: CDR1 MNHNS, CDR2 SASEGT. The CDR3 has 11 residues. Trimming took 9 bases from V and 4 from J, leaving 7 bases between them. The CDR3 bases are TGTGCCAGTGGAGAAAATCAGCCCCAGCATTTT. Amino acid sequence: CASGENQPQHF.

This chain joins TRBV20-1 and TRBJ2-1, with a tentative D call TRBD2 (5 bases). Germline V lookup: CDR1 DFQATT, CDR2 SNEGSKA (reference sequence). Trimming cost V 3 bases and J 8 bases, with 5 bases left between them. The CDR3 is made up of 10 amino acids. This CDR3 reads CSARRDEQFF. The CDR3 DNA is TGCAGTGCTAGGAGGGATGAGCAGTTCTTC.

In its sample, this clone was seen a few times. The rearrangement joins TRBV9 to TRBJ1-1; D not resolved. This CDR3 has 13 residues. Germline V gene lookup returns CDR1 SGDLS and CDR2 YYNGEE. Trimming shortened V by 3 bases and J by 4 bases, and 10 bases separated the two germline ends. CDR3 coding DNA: TGTGCCAGCAGCGCCGTAGGAGGCACTGAAGCTTTCTTT. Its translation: CASSAVGGTEAFF.

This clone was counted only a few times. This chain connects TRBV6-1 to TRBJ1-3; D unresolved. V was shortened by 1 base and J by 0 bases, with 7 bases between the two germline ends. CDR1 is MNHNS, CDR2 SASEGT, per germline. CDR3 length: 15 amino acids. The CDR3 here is CASSEGVYSGNTIYF. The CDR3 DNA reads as TGTGCCAGCAGTGAAGGCGTTTACTCTGGAAACACCATATATTTT.

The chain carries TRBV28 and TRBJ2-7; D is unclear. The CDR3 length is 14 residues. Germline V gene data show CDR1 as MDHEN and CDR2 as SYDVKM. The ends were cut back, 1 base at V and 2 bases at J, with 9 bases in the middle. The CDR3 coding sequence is TGTGCCAGCAGTTTATCTCTAGGTACCTACGAGCAGTACTTC. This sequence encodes CASSLSLGTYEQYF.

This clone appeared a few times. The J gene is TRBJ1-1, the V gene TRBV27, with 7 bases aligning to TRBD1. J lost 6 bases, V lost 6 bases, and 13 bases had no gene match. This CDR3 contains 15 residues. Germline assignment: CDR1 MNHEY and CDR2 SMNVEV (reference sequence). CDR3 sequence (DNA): TGTGCCAGCAGCCGGACCAACAGGGGCGGCGCTGAAGCTTTCTTT. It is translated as CASSRTNRGGAEAFF.

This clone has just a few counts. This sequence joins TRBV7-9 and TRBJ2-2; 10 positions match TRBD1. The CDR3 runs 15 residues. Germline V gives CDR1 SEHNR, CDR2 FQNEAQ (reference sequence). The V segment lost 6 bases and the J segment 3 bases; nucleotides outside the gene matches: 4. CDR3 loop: CASRTGTGDTGELFF. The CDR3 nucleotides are TGTGCCAGCAGAACCGGGACAGGGGACACCGGGGAGCTGTTTTTT.

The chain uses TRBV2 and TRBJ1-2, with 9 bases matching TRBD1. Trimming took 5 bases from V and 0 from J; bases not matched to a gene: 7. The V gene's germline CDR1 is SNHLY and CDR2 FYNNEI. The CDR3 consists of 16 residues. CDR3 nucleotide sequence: TGTGCCAGCAGTCAAACAGGGGGCGCATCTAACTATGGCTACACCTTC. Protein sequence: CASSQTGGASNYGYTF.

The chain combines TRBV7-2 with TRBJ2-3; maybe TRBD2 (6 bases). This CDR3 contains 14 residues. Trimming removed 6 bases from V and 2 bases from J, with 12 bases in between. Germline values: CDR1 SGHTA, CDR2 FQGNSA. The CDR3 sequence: CASRPGLLTDTQYF. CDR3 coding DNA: TGTGCCAGCAGGCCGGGACTCCTCACAGATACGCAGTATTTT.

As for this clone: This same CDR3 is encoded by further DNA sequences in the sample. This CDR3 is CASSQGGTGELFF. CDR3 DNA sequence: TGCGCCAGCAGCCAAGGGGGCACCGGGGAGCTGTTTTTT. This chain links TRBV5-1 with TRBJ2-2, with D tentatively TRBD1 (6 bases). This CDR3 is 13 amino acids long. The germline V gene has CDR1 SGHRS and CDR2 YFSETQ. Trimming left V 4 bases short and J 4 bases short, with 8 bases between.

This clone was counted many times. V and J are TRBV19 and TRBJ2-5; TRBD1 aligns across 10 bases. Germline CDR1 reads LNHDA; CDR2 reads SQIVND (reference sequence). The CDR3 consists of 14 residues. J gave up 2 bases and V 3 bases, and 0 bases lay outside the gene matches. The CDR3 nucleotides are TGTGCCAGTAGTATGGACAGGGGGCAAGAGACCCAGTACTTC. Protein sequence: CASSMDRGQETQYF.

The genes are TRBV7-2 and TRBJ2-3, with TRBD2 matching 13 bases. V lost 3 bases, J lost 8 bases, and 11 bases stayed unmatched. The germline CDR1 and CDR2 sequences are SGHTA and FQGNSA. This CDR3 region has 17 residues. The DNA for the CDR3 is TGTGCCAGCAGCTTCAGCCGGACTAGCGGGGGACAGGGTACGCAGTATTTT. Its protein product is CASSFSRTSGGQGTQYF.

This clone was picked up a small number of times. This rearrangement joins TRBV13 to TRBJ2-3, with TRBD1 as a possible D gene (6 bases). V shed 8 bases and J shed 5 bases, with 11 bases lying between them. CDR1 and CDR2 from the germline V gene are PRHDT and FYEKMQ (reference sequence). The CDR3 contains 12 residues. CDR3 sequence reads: CASGEGQDTQYF. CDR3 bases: TGTGCCAGCGGAGAGGGACAAGATACGCAGTATTTT.